The present entry profiles one T cell receptor beta chain with its context. As yet, its antigen is unknown. This sample is drawn from a study of shared clonotypes between healthy human individuals. Findings and limits, study-wide: How much donors shared clonotypes was expected to be affected by sequencing depth.

Sequenced by immunoSEQ multiplex PCR; TCRdb stores in-frame clones only, minus some. The repertoire holds hundreds of thousands of clones, with roughly 80% as singletons. Unsorted samples drew genomic DNA from roughly 88 million PBMCs. This TCR came from a woman between 40 and 50 years old in good health. Some clones in this sample may be carry-over from other donors' samples. Sequenced material: PBMCs.

This CDR3 is CAISDDTSPTEAFF. CDR3 DNA sequence: TGTGCCATCAGTGACGATACATCCCCCACTGAAGCTTTCTTT. The rearrangement links TRBV10-3 to TRBJ1-1; the D is unclear. The V and J ends lost 3 bases and 4 bases respectively, with 12 bases between them. Looked up from germline, CDR1 is ENHRY and CDR2 is SYGVKD. CDR3 size: 14 residues.